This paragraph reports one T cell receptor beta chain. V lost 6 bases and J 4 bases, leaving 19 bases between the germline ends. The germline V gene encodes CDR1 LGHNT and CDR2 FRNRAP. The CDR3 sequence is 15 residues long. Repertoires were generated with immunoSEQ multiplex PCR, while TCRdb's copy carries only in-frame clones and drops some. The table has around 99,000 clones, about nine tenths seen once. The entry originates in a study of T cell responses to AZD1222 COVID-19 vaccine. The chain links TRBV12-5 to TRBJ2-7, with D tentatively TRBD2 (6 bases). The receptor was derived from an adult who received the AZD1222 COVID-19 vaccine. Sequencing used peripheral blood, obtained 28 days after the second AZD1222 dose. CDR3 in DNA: TGTGCTAGTGGCGCATCTATGGGACTGGCTTACGAGCAGTACTTC. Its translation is CASGASMGLAYEQYF.